This T cell receptor (beta chain) was observed in a study of T cell responses to AZD1222 COVID-19 vaccine. The method was immunoSEQ multiplex PCR; TCRdb's version includes in-frame clones alone and lacks a portion of them. The sample yields 160,000 or so clones, approximately 94% seen once. This material consisted of peripheral blood, taken 28 days after the second AZD1222 dose. This clonotype was sampled from an adult who received the AZD1222 COVID-19 vaccine.

CDR3 in DNA: TGTGCCAGCAGCTTTTCGGGACTAGCGGGTAATGAGCAGTTCTTC. This codes for CASSFSGLAGNEQFF. V gene TRBV11-2 combines with J gene TRBJ2-1; 12 nucleotides line up with TRBD2. Per the germline V gene, CDR1 is SGHAT and CDR2 is FQNNGV. This CDR3 is built from 15 residues. J gave up 7 bases and V 3 bases, and 4 bases lay outside the gene matches.